This T cell receptor beta chain was recorded in a study of blood T cell repertoires in COVID-19. Study information: COVID-19 samples, acute and convalescent, were from the United States, Italy and Spain.

Per the original methods: Amplification of reference gene primers was used by the study to estimate nucleated cell counts. Assay: immunoSEQ multiplex PCR; the TCRdb copy retains only in-frame clones and omits some. D and trimming come from the DNA, and the V and J calls and clone size come from that table. The table records about 240,000 clones, roughly nine tenths of them present only once. This CDR3 spans 19 amino acids. The V and J ends lost 1 base and 1 base, in that order; junction bases with no gene match: 9. Germline CDR1 and CDR2: LGHDT and YNNKEL (reference sequence). The TCR comes from a man aged 60 to 69 who had recovered from COVID-19. The chain employs TRBV3-1 (or the pseudogene TRBV3-2) and TRBJ2-2, with TRBD2 matching over 10 bases. The specimen sequenced was peripheral blood. The CDR3 is CASSQVGLAGVMNTGELFF. The CDR3 DNA follows: TGTGCCAGCAGCCAAGTTGGCCTAGCGGGGGTTATGAACACCGGGGAGCTGTTTTTT.